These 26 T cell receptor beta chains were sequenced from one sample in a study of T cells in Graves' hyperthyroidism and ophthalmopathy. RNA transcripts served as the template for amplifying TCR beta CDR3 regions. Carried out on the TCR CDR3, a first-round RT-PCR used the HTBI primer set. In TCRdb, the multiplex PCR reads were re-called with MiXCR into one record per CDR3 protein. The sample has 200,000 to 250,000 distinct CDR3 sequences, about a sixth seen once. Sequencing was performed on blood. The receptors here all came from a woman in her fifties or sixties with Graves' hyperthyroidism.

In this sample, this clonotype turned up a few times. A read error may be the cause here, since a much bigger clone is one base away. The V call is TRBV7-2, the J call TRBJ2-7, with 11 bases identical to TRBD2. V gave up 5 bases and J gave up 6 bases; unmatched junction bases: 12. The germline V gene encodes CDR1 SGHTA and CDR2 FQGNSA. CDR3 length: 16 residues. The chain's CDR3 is CASSPNPGTSGPEQYF. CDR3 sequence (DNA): TGTGCCAGCAGCCCAAACCCCGGGACTAGCGGCCCCGAGCAGTACTTC. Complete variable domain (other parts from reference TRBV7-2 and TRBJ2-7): GAGVSQSPSNKVTEKGKDVELRCDPISGHTALYWYRQSLGQGLEFLIYFQGNSAPDKSGLPSDRFSAERTGGSVSTLTIQRTQQEDSAVYLCASSPNPGTSGPEQYFGPGTRLTVT.

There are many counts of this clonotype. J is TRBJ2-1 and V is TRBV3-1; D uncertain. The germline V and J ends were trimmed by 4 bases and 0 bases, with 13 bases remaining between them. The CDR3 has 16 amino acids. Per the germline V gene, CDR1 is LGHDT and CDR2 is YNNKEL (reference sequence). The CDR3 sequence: CASSRGPLGSYNEQFF. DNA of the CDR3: TGTGCCAGCAGCCGAGGACCCCTGGGCTCCTACAATGAGCAGTTCTTC.

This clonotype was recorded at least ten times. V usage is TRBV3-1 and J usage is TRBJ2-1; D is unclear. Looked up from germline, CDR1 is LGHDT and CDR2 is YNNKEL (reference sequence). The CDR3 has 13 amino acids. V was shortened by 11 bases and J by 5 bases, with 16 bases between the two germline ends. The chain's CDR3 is CAAATTKNNEQFF. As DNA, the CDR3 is TGTGCCGCGGCGACAACAAAGAACAATGAGCAGTTCTTC.

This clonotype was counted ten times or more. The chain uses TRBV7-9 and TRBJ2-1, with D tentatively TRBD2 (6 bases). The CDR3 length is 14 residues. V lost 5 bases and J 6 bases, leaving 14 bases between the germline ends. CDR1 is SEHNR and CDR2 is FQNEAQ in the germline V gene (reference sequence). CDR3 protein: CASSLSNSGNEQFF. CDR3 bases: TGTGCCAGCAGCCTAAGTAATAGCGGCAATGAGCAGTTCTTC.

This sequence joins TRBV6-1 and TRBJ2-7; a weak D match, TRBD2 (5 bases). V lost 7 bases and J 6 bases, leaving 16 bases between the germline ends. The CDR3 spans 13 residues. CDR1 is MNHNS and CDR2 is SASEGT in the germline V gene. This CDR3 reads CASNRELDPEQYF. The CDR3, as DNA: TGTGCCAGCAATCGCGAACTAGACCCCGAGCAGTACTTC.

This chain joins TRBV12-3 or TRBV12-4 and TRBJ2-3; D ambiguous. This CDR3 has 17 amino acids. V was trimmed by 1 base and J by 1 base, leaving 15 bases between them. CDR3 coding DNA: TGTGCCAGCAGTTTAGTGGTGGGGTTTCCTCGCACAGATACGCAGTATTTT. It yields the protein CASSLVVGFPRTDTQYF.

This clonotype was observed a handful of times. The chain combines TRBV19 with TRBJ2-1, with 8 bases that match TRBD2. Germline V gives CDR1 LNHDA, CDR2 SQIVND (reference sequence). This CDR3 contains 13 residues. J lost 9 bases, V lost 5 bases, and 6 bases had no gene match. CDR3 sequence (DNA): TGTGCCAGTAGTGTCCTAGCGGGCACTGAGCAGTTCTTC. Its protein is CASSVLAGTEQFF. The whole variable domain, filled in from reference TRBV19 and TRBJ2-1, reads DGGITQSPKYLFRKEGQNVTLSCEQNLNHDAMYWYRQDPGQGLRLIYYSQIVNDFQKGDIAEGYSVSREKKESFPLTVTSAQKNPTAFYLCASSVLAGTEQFFGPGTRLTVL.

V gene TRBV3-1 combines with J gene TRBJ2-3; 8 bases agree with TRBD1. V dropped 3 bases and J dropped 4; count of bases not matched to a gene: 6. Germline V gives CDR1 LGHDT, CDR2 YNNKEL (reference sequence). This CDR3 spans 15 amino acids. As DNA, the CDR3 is TGTGCCAGCAGCCACCCGGGACAGGAGCCAGATACGCAGTATTTT. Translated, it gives CASSHPGQEPDTQYF.

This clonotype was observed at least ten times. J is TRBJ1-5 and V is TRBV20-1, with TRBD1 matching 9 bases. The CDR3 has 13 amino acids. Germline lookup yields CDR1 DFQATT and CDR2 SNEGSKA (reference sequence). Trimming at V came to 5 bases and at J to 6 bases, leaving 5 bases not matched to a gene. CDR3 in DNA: TGCAGTGCTCCGGGACAGGGATCTCAGCCCCAGCATTTT. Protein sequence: CSAPGQGSQPQHF.

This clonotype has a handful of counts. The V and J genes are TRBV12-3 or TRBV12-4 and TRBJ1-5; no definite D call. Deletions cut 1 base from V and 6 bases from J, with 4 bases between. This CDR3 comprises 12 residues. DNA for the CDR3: TGTGCCAGCAGTTTAGAGGTTCAGCCCCAGCATTTT. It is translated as CASSLEVQPQHF.

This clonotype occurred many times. In DNA, the CDR3 is TGTGCCAGCGTTCTTGGGGGGACAGGGAGAATCTACGAGCAGTACTTC. Its translation is CASVLGGTGRIYEQYF. The rearrangement links TRBV28 to TRBJ2-7; 9 nucleotides line up with TRBD1. Unmatched junction bases numbered 14, after V lost 8 bases and J lost 3 bases. This CDR3 spans 16 amino acids. Germline V CDR1 and CDR2: MDHEN, SYDVKM.

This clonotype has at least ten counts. The CDR3, as DNA: TGCAGCGTCGGACTAGCGGGAGTATACGAGCAGTACTTC. Residues: CSVGLAGVYEQYF. V gene TRBV29-1 combines with J gene TRBJ2-7; TRBD2 aligns across 13 bases. J was trimmed by 4 bases and V by 6 bases; bases with no gene match: 3. CDR1 is SQVTM and CDR2 is ANQGSEA in the germline V gene. The CDR3 has 13 residues.

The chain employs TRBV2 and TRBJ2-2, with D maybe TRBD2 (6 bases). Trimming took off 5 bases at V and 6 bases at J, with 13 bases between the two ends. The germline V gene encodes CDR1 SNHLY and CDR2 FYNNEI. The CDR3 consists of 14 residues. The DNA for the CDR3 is TGTGCCAGCAGTCCCATGACTAGTCCCGGGGAGCTGTTTTTT. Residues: CASSPMTSPGELFF.

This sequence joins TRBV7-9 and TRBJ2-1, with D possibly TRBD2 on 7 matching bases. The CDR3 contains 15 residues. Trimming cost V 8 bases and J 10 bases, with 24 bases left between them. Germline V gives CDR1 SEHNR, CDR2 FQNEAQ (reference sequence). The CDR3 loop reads CASDDSQVGGQEQFF. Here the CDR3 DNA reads TGTGCCAGCGACGATTCTCAAGTCGGGGGGCAAGAGCAGTTCTTC. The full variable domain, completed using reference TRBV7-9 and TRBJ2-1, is DTGVSQNPRHKITKRGQNVTFRCDPISEHNRLYWYRQTLGQGPEFLTYFQNEAQLEKSRLLSDRFSAERPKGSFSTLEIQRTEQGDSAMYLCASDDSQVGGQEQFFGPGTRLTVL.

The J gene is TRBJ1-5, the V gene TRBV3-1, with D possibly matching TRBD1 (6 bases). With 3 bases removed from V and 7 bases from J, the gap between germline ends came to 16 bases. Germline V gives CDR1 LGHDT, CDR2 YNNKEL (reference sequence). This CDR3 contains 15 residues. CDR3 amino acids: CASSQGSGAEQPQHF. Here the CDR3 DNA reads TGTGCCAGCAGCCAGGGATCAGGGGCCGAACAGCCCCAGCATTTT.

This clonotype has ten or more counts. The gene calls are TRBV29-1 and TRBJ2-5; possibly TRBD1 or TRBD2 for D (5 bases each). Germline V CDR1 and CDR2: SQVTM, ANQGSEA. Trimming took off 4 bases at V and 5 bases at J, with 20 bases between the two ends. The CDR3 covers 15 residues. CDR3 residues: CSVGVGTVHAETQYF. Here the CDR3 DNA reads TGCAGCGTTGGAGTGGGGACGGTCCATGCGGAGACCCAGTACTTC.

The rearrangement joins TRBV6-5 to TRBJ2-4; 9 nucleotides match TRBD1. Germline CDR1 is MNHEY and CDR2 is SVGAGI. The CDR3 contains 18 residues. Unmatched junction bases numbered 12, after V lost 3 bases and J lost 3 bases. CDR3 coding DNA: TGTGCCAGCAGTTATGGAACAGGGGGCGCCCCGGTCAAAAACATTCAGTACTTC. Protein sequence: CASSYGTGGAPVKNIQYF.

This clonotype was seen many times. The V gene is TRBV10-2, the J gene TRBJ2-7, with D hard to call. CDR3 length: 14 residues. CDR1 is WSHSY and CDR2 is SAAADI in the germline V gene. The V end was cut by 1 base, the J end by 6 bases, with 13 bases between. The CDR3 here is CASSEFAGGSEQYF. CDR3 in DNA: TGCGCCAGCAGTGAGTTCGCCGGTGGTTCCGAGCAGTACTTC.

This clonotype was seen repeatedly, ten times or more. The CDR3 loop is CASTLSGLYNEQFF. DNA of the CDR3: TGTGCCAGTACCCTGAGCGGACTTTACAATGAGCAGTTCTTC. V gene TRBV19 combines with J gene TRBJ2-1, with a possible D match to TRBD2 (5 bases). This CDR3 contains 14 residues. Germline-derived CDR1 and CDR2 are LNHDA and SQIVND (reference sequence). The ends were cut back, 7 bases at V and 4 bases at J, with 14 bases in the middle.

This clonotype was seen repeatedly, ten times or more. The DNA of the CDR3 is TGTGCCAGCAGCTTAGTACCTGGACCTGAAGTCGAGACCCAGTACTTC. Protein sequence: CASSLVPGPEVETQYF. V and J are TRBV11-2 and TRBJ2-5; D is unclear. Germline V CDR1 and CDR2: SGHAT, FQNNGV. This CDR3 is built from 16 residues. Trimming left V 1 base short and J 5 bases short, with 17 bases between.

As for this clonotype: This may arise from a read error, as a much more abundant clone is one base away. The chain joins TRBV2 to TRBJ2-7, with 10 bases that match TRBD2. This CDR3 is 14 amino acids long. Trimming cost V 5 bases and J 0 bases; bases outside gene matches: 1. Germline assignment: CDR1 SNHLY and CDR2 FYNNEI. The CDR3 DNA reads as TGTGCCAGCAGTACTAGCGGGATCTCCTACGAGCAGTACTTC. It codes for CASSTSGISYEQYF.

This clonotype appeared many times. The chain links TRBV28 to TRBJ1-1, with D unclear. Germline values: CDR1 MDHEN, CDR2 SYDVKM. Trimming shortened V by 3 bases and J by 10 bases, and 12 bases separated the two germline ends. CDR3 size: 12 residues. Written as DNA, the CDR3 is TGTGCCAGCAGTTTGGAGGGATACGGAGCTTTCTTT. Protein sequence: CASSLEGYGAFF.

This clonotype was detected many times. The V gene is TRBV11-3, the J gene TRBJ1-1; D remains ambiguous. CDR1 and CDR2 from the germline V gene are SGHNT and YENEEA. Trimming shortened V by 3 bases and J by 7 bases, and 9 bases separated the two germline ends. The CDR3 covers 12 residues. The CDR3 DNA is TGTGCCAGCAGCTTTCGAGGGTATGAAGCTTTCTTT. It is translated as CASSFRGYEAFF.

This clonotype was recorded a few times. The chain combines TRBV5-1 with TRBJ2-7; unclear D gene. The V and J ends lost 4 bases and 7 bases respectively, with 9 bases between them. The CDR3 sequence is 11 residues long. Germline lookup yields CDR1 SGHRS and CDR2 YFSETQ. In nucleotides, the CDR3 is TGCGCCAGCAGCGAATTAGGGGAGCAGTACTTC. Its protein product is CASSELGEQYF.

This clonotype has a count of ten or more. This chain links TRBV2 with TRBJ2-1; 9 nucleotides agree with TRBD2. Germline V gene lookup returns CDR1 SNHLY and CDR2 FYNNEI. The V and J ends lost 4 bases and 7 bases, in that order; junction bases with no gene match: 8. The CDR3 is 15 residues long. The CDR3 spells CASSVLAGVGNEQFF. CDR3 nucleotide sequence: TGTGCCAGCAGTGTATTAGCGGGAGTCGGAAATGAGCAGTTCTTC.

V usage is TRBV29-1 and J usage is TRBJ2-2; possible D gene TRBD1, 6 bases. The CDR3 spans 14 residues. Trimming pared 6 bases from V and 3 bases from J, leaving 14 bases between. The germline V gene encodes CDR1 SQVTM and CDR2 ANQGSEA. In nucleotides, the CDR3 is TGCAGCGTCGGCCAAGGGGGATACACCGGGGAGCTGTTTTTT. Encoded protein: CSVGQGGYTGELFF.